The T cell receptor (beta chain) described here comes from a study of blood T cells in healthy people across ages. This clonotype appeared a few times. A J-beta primer mix and a sample-barcoded 5' primer were used in a second PCR of about 7 to 12 cycles. MiXCR, applied by TCRdb to the 5' RACE reads, yields one record per CDR3 protein. This sample yields some 860,000 distinct CDR3 sequences, of which roughly 50% are seen a single time; 20% to 30% belongs to the top ten. The V and J ends lost 2 bases and 1 base, in that order; junction bases with no gene match: 8. The CDR3 totals 15 residues. The germline V gene has CDR1 DFQATT and CDR2 SNEGSKA (reference sequence).

Sequenced material: blood. The receptor's source is a man aged 40-55 years in good health. This rearrangement joins TRBV20-1 to TRBJ2-7, with 7 bases identical to TRBD1. The CDR3 nucleotides are TGCAGTGCTAGAAAGGGGACAGTGATTTCCTACGAGCAGTACTTC. Its protein product is CSARKGTVISYEQYF.